One sample yielded the 28 T cell receptor beta chains listed below, sequenced in a study of neurological immune-mediated disorders. TCRdb processed the 5' RACE reads anew with MiXCR; each CDR3 protein has one entry. In the table there are roughly 70,000 distinct CDR3 sequences, roughly 3.9% of which are singletons. Specimen: PBMCs. These TCRs come from a man under 40 with multiple sclerosis.

In this sample, this clonotype turned up many times. The rearrangement links TRBV12-5 to TRBJ2-4, with D possibly being TRBD1 or TRBD2 (6 bases each). V gave up 8 bases and J gave up 6 bases, with 14 bases separating them. Germline assignment: CDR1 LGHNT and CDR2 FRNRAP. The CDR3 extends over 13 amino acids. The CDR3 loop is CASLGGLGNIQYF. CDR3 sequence (DNA): TGTGCTAGTTTAGGGGGGTTAGGAAACATTCAGTACTTC.

Ten or more counts support this clonotype. The V call is TRBV5-1, the J call TRBJ1-5; D uncertain. Trimming took 0 bases from V and 0 from J, leaving 7 bases between them. CDR1 and CDR2 from the germline V gene are SGHRS and YFSETQ. The CDR3 has 15 amino acids. The CDR3: CASSLEGNSNQPQHF. The CDR3, as DNA: TGCGCCAGCAGCTTGGAGGGAAATAGCAATCAGCCCCAGCATTTT.

This clonotype was counted ten times or more. The rearrangement links TRBV10-3 to TRBJ2-2; maybe TRBD1 (6 bases). The length of the CDR3 is 16 residues. V gave up 6 bases and J gave up 3 bases, with 17 bases separating them. Germline CDR1 reads ENHRY; CDR2 reads SYGVKD. The CDR3 sequence: CAIRDPPGAHTGELFF. DNA for the CDR3: TGTGCCATCAGGGACCCACCAGGGGCGCACACCGGGGAGCTGTTTTTT.

Turning to this clonotype: A read error may explain this, as a much larger clone is one base away. V and J are TRBV5-1 and TRBJ2-7; possibly TRBD2 for D (5 bases). Germline values: CDR1 SGHRS, CDR2 YFSETQ. V dropped 4 bases and J dropped 1 base, with 6 bases sitting between them. CDR3 length equals 12 residues. The CDR3 here is CASSRGSYEQYV. In DNA form, the CDR3 reads TGCGCCAGCAGCCGGGGTTCCTACGAGCAGTACGTC.

This clonotype showed up many times. The gene calls are TRBV6-5 and TRBJ2-7, with 10 nucleotides matching TRBD2. The CDR3 runs 14 residues. With 0 bases clipped from V and 9 bases from J, the junction kept 5 bases outside the gene matches. Germline V gene data show CDR1 as MNHEY and CDR2 as SVGAGI. This CDR3 is CASSYSASGGSQYF. DNA for the CDR3: TGTGCCAGCAGTTACTCGGCTAGCGGGGGTTCGCAGTACTTC.

Many counts were recorded for this clonotype. The V gene is TRBV2, the J gene TRBJ2-1; 8 bases match TRBD2. With 1 base clipped from V and 9 bases from J, the junction kept 5 bases outside the gene matches. The CDR3 loop spans 14 amino acids. Germline CDR1 is SNHLY and CDR2 is FYNNEI. CDR3 sequence reads: CASSEGTSLGEQFF. As DNA, the CDR3 is TGTGCCAGCAGTGAAGGGACTAGCCTGGGTGAGCAGTTCTTC.

Many counts were recorded for this clonotype. This chain connects TRBV9 to TRBJ2-3; 8 bases align to TRBD2. Germline CDR1 reads SGDLS; CDR2 reads YYNGEE. J lost 1 base, V lost 3 bases, and 1 base had no gene match. The CDR3 sequence is 14 residues long. The CDR3 nucleotides read TGTGCCAGCAGCGGTAGCGGGGGCACAGATACGCAGTATTTT. Protein product: CASSGSGGTDTQYF.

This clonotype was recorded at least ten times. The rearrangement links TRBV3-1 to TRBJ2-6; 7 positions agree with TRBD1. The J segment lost 0 bases and the V segment lost 3 bases, leaving 2 bases of the junction unmatched. The CDR3 loop spans 16 amino acids. CDR1 is LGHDT and CDR2 is YNNKEL in the germline V gene (reference sequence). CDR3 sequence (DNA): TGTGCCAGCAGCCAGGCAGGGGGCTCTGGGGCCAACGTCCTGACTTTC. Protein product: CASSQAGGSGANVLTF.

As for this clonotype: Given a much more abundant clone one base away, this may be a read error. CDR3 residues: CASRINRSTNQPQHF. The DNA for the CDR3 is TGTGCCAGCAGGATAAACAGATCCACAAATCAGCCCCAGCATTTT. The chain carries TRBV6-6 and TRBJ1-5; D gene ambiguous. The CDR3 covers 15 residues. Germline V lookup: CDR1 MNHNY, CDR2 SVGAGI (reference sequence). V was pared by 6 bases and J by 4 bases, with 16 bases between.

This clonotype was recorded many times. This chain links TRBV29-1 with TRBJ2-1; the D is unclear. This CDR3 region has 12 residues. V lost 6 bases and J 0 bases, leaving 6 bases between the germline ends. Germline V gene sequence: CDR1 SQVTM, CDR2 ANQGSEA. The CDR3 bases are TGCAGCGTACGGAGCTCCTACAATGAGCAGTTCTTC. Its protein product is CSVRSSYNEQFF.

This clonotype was seen ten or more times. This rearrangement joins TRBV5-1 to TRBJ1-6, with no clear D. Deletions cut 4 bases from V and 0 bases from J, with 11 bases between. The germline gives CDR1 SGHRS, CDR2 YFSETQ. The CDR3 spans 16 residues. CDR3 sequence: CASSPDPSSYNSPLHF. For the CDR3, the DNA is TGCGCCAGCAGCCCGGACCCGAGCTCCTATAATTCACCCCTCCACTTT.

This clonotype was found many times. V usage is TRBV27 and J usage is TRBJ2-1; 8 bases match TRBD1. Trimming removed 7 bases from V and 5 bases from J; junction bases left unmatched: 7. Per the germline V gene, CDR1 is MNHEY and CDR2 is SMNVEV (reference sequence). The CDR3 consists of 14 residues. This chain's CDR3 is CASTSGTGNNEQFF. The CDR3 nucleotides read TGTGCCAGCACCTCCGGGACAGGTAACAATGAGCAGTTCTTC.

With regard to this clonotype: Given a much more abundant clone one base away, this may be a read error. The rearrangement uses TRBV11-2 and TRBJ1-2; a possible D gene is TRBD1 (6 bases). Germline-derived CDR1 and CDR2 are SGHAT and FQNNGV. The V and J ends lost 5 bases and 5 bases respectively, with 9 bases between them. The CDR3 is 12 amino acids. The CDR3, as DNA: TGTGCCAGCAGCATAACAGGGTATGGCTACACCTTC. Translation gives CASSITGYGYTF.

This clonotype was counted at least ten times. The chain recombines TRBV15 with TRBJ2-7; a possible D gene is TRBD1 (6 bases). V was clipped by 3 bases and J by 5 bases, with 20 bases between them. CDR3 length: 16 amino acids. The germline V gene has CDR1 LNHNV and CDR2 YYDKDF (reference sequence). The CDR3, as DNA: TGTGCCACCAGCAGTGTAAGGACAGTCCTGGTGGACGAGCAGTACTTC. It encodes CATSSVRTVLVDEQYF.

This clonotype has at least ten counts. This chain connects TRBV20-1 to TRBJ2-5, with D tentatively TRBD1 (5 bases). Trimming took off 0 bases at V and 0 bases at J, with 11 bases between the two ends. The CDR3 totals 15 residues. Germline V CDR1 and CDR2: DFQATT, SNEGSKA (reference sequence). The CDR3 DNA is TGCAGTGCTAGAGATCCCCCCAGGGACCAAGAGACCCAGTACTTC. Translation gives CSARDPPRDQETQYF.

This clonotype has at least ten counts. The chain couples TRBV5-1 to TRBJ2-5; no clear D. The CDR3 totals 12 residues. Germline V gene sequence: CDR1 SGHRS, CDR2 YFSETQ. The V gene lost 6 bases and the J gene lost 2 bases, with 8 bases spanning the gap. The chain's CDR3 is CASTSQQETQYF. The CDR3 DNA reads as TGCGCCAGCACCAGCCAGCAAGAGACCCAGTACTTC.

This clonotype was recorded at least ten times. CDR3 residues: CASSAGSGANVLTF. CDR3 DNA sequence: TGTGCCAGCAGCGCGGGATCTGGGGCCAACGTCCTGACTTTC. The chain combines TRBV9 with TRBJ2-6; D is possibly TRBD2 (5 bases). Deletions cut 3 bases from V and 1 base from J, with 5 bases between. This CDR3 has 14 residues. The germline CDR1 and CDR2 sequences are SGDLS and YYNGEE.

There are a few counts of this clonotype. This chain connects TRBV20-1 to TRBJ1-1; D gene unclear. The V and J ends lost 1 base and 1 base respectively, with 10 bases between them. The CDR3 contains 14 residues. The germline CDR1 and CDR2 sequences are DFQATT and SNEGSKA (reference sequence). CDR3 nucleotide sequence: TGCAGTGCTAGAGGGTCTTCTGGGAACACTGAAGCTTTCTTT. Its translation is CSARGSSGNTEAFF.

This clonotype was found many times. The rearrangement joins TRBV6-5 to TRBJ2-3; TRBD2 matches at 8 bases. CDR1 is MNHEY and CDR2 is SVGAGI in the germline V gene. Trimming took 6 bases from V and 5 from J; bases not matched to a gene: 10. The CDR3 runs to 15 residues. This chain's CDR3 is CASSPNRGGRDTQYF. DNA of the CDR3: TGTGCCAGCAGCCCAAATCGGGGGGGGAGAGATACGCAGTATTTT.

This clonotype was observed many times. V and J are TRBV27 and TRBJ1-2; D possibly corresponds to TRBD1 (5 bases). The CDR3 is 15 amino acids. The germline V and J ends were trimmed by 7 bases and 4 bases, with 19 bases remaining between them. Germline lookup yields CDR1 MNHEY and CDR2 SMNVEV (reference sequence). The CDR3 protein is CASKLGLGEVYGYTF. Written as DNA, the CDR3 is TGTGCCAGCAAACTAGGTTTGGGGGAGGTCTATGGCTACACCTTC.

V gene TRBV27 combines with J gene TRBJ1-5, with TRBD1 matching 7 bases. The CDR3 is 15 residues long. Trimming took 6 bases from V and 3 from J; bases not matched to a gene: 8. Germline CDR1 MNHEY, CDR2 SMNVEV (reference sequence). CDR3 nucleotide sequence: TGTGCCAGCAGAAACACGGACAGGATCAATCAGCCCCAGCATTTT. It is translated as CASRNTDRINQPQHF.

This clonotype was recorded many times. The rearrangement joins TRBV20-1 to TRBJ2-7; 12 bases map to TRBD1. This CDR3 is built from 14 residues. The trim removed 3 bases at V and 3 bases at J, leaving 3 bases unmatched. Germline CDR1 and CDR2: DFQATT and SNEGSKA (reference sequence). The CDR3 sequence: CSASGDRGHYEQYF. DNA for the CDR3: TGCAGTGCTAGTGGGGACAGGGGGCACTACGAGCAGTACTTC.

In this sample, this clonotype turned up many times. The chain employs TRBV7-9 and TRBJ2-2; a weak D match, TRBD2 (5 bases). The CDR3 is 13 residues long. Germline lookup yields CDR1 SEHNR and CDR2 FQNEAQ (reference sequence). V gave up 5 bases and J gave up 7 bases, with 11 bases separating them. CDR3 nucleotide sequence: TGTGCCAGCAGCCCCCCTGGAGGCGGGGAGCTGTTTTTT. Translating gives CASSPPGGGELFF.

This clonotype was seen a handful of times. This chain uses TRBV20-1 with TRBJ2-5; unclear D gene. The V end was cut by 3 bases, the J end by 5 bases, with 10 bases between. In germline, CDR1 is DFQATT, CDR2 SNEGSKA (reference sequence). The CDR3 sequence is 12 residues long. CDR3 DNA: TGCAGTGCTAGGGAAAATGTGGAGACCCAGTACTTC. It specifies CSARENVETQYF.

A remark on this clonotype: A read error may explain this, as a much larger clone is one base away. The conserved phenylalanine or tryptophan normally closing the CDR3 is absent here, so this likely arose from a read error. V is TRBV20-1 and J is TRBJ2-4, with TRBD2 matching over 8 bases. V was clipped by 3 bases and J by 7 bases; unmatched bases: 5. Germline values: CDR1 DFQATT, CDR2 SNEGSKA (reference sequence). The CDR3 loop spans 13 amino acids. CDR3 sequence: CSASGGAINIQYY. CDR3 nucleotides: TGCAGTGCTAGCGGGGGGGCCATTAACATTCAGTACTAC.

This clonotype was detected ten times or more. CDR3 sequence reads: CASSDTMYQETQYF. The DNA for the CDR3 is TGCGCCAGCTCCGATACGATGTACCAAGAGACCCAGTACTTC. The chain carries TRBV5-1 and TRBJ2-5; D remains ambiguous. V gave up 7 bases and J gave up 0 bases, with 13 bases separating them. The germline CDR1 and CDR2 sequences are SGHRS and YFSETQ. The CDR3 has 14 residues. The full variable domain, with the rest looked up from reference TRBV5-1 and TRBJ2-5, is KAGVTQTPRYLIKTRGQQVTLSCSPISGHRSVSWYQQTPGQGLQFLFEYFSETQRNKGNFPGRFSGRQFSNSRSEMNVSTLELGDSALYLCASSDTMYQETQYFGPGTRLLVL.

The sample holds one count of this clonotype. The CDR3 DNA is TGTGCCAGCAGCCAAGATCATTCCCCTAGCGGGAGTGTTACGCAGTATTTT. Protein: CASSQDHSPSGSVTQYF. The chain employs TRBV4-2 and TRBJ2-3; 10 bases fit TRBD2. The V segment lost 0 bases and the J segment 8 bases; nucleotides outside the gene matches: 11. The length of the CDR3 is 17 residues. Germline V gene lookup returns CDR1 LGHNA and CDR2 YNFKEQ.

This clonotype was counted at least ten times. This chain links TRBV20-1 with TRBJ1-6; a possible D gene is TRBD1 (5 bases). This CDR3 is 13 amino acids long. In germline, CDR1 is DFQATT, CDR2 SNEGSKA (reference sequence). Deletions cut 5 bases from V and 7 bases from J, with 12 bases between. The CDR3 loop is CSAGVGVNSPLHF. DNA of the CDR3: TGCAGTGCTGGCGTGGGGGTGAATTCACCCCTCCACTTT.